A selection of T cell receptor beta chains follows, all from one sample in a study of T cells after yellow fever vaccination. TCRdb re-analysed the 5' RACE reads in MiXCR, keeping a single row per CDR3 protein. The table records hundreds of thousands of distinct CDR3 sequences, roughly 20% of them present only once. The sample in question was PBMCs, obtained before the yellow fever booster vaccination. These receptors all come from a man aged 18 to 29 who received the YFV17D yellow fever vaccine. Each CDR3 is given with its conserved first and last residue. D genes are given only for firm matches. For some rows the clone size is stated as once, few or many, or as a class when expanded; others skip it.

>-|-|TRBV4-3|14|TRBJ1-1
TGCGCCAGCAGCCAAGTCGACGCGGGCACTGAAGCTTTCTTT
CASSQVDAGTEAFF
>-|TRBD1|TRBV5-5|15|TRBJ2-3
TGTGCCAGCAGCTCGACCGGGACAGGGGCTAATACGCAGTATTTT
CASSSTGTGANTQYF
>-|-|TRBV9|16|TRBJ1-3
TGTGCCAGCACCGTGGGCACAGGGCTGACTGGAAACACCATATATTTT
CASTVGTGLTGNTIYF
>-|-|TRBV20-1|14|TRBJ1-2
TGCAGTGCTCCTACTACAGGGAAGTTCTATGGCTACACCTTC
CSAPTTGKFYGYTF
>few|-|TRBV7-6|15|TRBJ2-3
TGTGCCAGCAGCTTGACCCACACTAGCTCGGATACGCAGTATTTT
CASSLTHTSSDTQYF
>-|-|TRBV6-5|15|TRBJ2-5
TGTGCCAGCGGGATCGGGGGACCAGGCCAAGAGACCCAGTACTTC
CASGIGGPGQETQYF
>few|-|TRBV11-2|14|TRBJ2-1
TGTGCCAGCACGTATGAGAGGGGCCAGGATGAGCAGTTCTTC
CASTYERGQDEQFF
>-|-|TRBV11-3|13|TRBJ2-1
TGTGCCAGCAGCTTGAGAGGGAACAATGAGCAGTTCTTC
CASSLRGNNEQFF
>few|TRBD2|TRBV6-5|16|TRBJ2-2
TGTGCCAGCAGCCCGGATCTTGGGGGGGACACCGGGGAGCTGTTTTTT
CASSPDLGGDTGELFF
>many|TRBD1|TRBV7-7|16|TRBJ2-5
TGTGCTAGCAGCTTAGCAGGACAGGGGGCCGGAGAGACCCAGTACTTC
CASSLAGQGAGETQYF
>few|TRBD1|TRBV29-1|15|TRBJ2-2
TGCAGCGTTGGGATGCGACAGGGGATCGGCGGGGAGCTGTTTTTT
CSVGMRQGIGGELFF
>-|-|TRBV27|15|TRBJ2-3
TGTGCCAGCAGTTTATGGCCCCCAAGCACAGATACGCAGTATTTT
CASSLWPPSTDTQYF
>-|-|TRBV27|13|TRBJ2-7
TGTGCCAGCAGTGTAGGGGCAATATACGAGCAGTACTTC
CASSVGAIYEQYF
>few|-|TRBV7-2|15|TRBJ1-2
TGTGCCAGCAGCTTAGTAAGCAGGGTTATTGGGGGCTACACCTTC
CASSLVSRVIGGYTF
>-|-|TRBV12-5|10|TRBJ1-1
TGTGCTAGTGTGCGAGTGGAAGCTTTCTTT
CASVRVEAFF
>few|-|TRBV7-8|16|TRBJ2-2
TGTGCCAGCAGCTCATACAGGGTTCCGAACACCGGGGAGCTGTTTTTT
CASSSYRVPNTGELFF
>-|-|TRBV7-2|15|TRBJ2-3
TGTGCCAGCAGCTTTCGAGGGGCCCGTGCAGTTACGCAGTATTTT
CASSFRGARAVTQYF
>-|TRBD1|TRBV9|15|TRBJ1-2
TGTGCCAGCAGCGTAGATCGAGGGACAGGTGGTGGCTACACCTTC
CASSVDRGTGGGYTF
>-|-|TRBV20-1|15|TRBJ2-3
TGCAGTGCTAGGCGCAACAGGGTTAGCACAGATACGCAGTATTTT
CSARRNRVSTDTQYF
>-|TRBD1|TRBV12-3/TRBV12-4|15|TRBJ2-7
TGTGCCAGCAGTTTCTTAGGACAGGGCCCCTACGAGCAGTACTTC
CASSFLGQGPYEQYF
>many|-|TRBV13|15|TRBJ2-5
TGTGCCAGCAGCTTAGGCCGTCAGGGGAGGGAGACCCAGTACTTC
CASSLGRQGRETQYF
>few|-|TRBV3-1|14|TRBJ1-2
TGTGCCAGCAGCCAAGGCCCGGGACCTTATGGCTACACCTTC
CASSQGPGPYGYTF
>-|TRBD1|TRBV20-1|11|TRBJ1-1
TGCAGGGTTGAGAACAGGGGTCGGGCTTTCTTT
CRVENRGRAFF
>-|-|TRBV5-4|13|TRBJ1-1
TGTGCCAGCACCCTGACCGGACAGTTTGAAGCTTTCTTT
CASTLTGQFEAFF
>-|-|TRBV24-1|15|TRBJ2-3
TGTGCCACCTTCCCGCCGGAGTCTATCACAGATACGCAGTATTTT
CATFPPESITDTQYF
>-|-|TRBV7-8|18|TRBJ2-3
TGTGCCAGCACCCGAACCACCGGGCCAAACGGGGGTGCAGATACGCAGTATTTT
CASTRTTGPNGGADTQYF
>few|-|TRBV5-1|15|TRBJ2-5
TGCGCCAGCAGCTTGGCGCGGCAGGTCCGGGAGACCCAGTACTTC
CASSLARQVRETQYF
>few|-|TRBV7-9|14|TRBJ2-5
TGTGCCAGCAGCCAGCTGAGGGTCCGGGGGACCCAGTACTTC
CASSQLRVRGTQYF
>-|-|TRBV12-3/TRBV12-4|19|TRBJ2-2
TGTGCCAGCAGTTTGGGGACTCCCCTCACAAGGGGGTACACCGGGGAGCTGTTTTTT
CASSLGTPLTRGYTGELFF
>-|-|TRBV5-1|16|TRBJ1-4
TGCGCCAGCAGCTTGCAGGGACCAATATTATATGAAAAACTGTTTTTT
CASSLQGPILYEKLFF
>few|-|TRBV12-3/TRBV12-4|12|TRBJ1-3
TGTGCCAGCAGTTCCCCGTCGGGCACCATATATTTT
CASSSPSGTIYF
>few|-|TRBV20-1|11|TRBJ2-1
TGCAGTGCTTTTCAGGGCAATGAGCAGTTCTTC
CSAFQGNEQFF
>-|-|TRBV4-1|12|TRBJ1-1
TGCGCCAGCAGCCAGAAAGGGGGTGTAGCTTTCTTT
CASSQKGGVAFF
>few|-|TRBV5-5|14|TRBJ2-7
TGTGCCAGCAGCTCGGGAGGAACAGGGGGCGAGCAGTACTTC
CASSSGGTGGEQYF
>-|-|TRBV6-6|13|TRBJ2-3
TGTGCCAGCAGTTACCGTCGCACAGATACGCAGTATTTT
CASSYRRTDTQYF
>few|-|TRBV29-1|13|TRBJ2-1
TGCAGCCTGAGGGGGGGGGCCAAGGATGAGCAGTTCTTC
CSLRGGAKDEQFF
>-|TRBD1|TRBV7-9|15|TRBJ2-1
TGTGCCAGCAGCTTAGGGACAGGGACGTGGAATGAGCAGTTCTTC
CASSLGTGTWNEQFF
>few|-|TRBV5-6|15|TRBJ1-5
TGTGCCAGCAGCGCGGCAGGGGACAGCAATCAGCCCCAGCATTTT
CASSAAGDSNQPQHF
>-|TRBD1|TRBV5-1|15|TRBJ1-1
TGCGCCAGCAGCTGGAGAGGACAGGCCCCAAATGAAGCTTTCTTT
CASSWRGQAPNEAFF
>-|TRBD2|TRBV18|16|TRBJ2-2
TGTGCCAGCTCCCCTCTAGCGGGGGCCATCTCCGGGGAGCTGTTTTTT
CASSPLAGAISGELFF
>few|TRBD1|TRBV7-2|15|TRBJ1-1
TGTGCCAGCACCTTACAGGGGGCGGTTTGGACTGAAGCTTTCTTT
CASTLQGAVWTEAFF
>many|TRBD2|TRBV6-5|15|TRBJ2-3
TGTGCCAGCAGACCCGGGACTAGCGGGCCAGATACGCAGTATTTT
CASRPGTSGPDTQYF
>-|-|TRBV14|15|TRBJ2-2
TGTGCCAGCAGCCAAGAGCACGCGAACACCGGGGAGCTGTTTTTT
CASSQEHANTGELFF
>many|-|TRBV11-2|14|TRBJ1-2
TGTGCCAGCAGCTTAGATCAAGCTGGGTACGGCTACACCTTC
CASSLDQAGYGYTF
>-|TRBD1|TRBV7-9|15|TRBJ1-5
TGTGCCAGCAGCCCAGGGGGACAGGCCGGTCAGCCCCAGCATTTT
CASSPGGQAGQPQHF
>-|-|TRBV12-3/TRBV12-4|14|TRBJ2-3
TGTGCCAGCAGTTTAAGGATAAGGTCAGATACGCAGTATTTT
CASSLRIRSDTQYF
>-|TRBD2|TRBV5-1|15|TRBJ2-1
TGTGCCAGCAGCACCCAGCGGGGGCAGGACAATGAGCAGTTCTTC
CASSTQRGQDNEQFF
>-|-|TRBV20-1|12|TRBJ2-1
TGCAGTGCTAGAGACCCTCTCGCGGGGGCTTACTTC
CSARDPLAGAYF
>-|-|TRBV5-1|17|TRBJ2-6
TGCGCCAGCAGCTTGGAGGGGGGCGTCTCTGGGGCCAACGTCCTGACTTTC
CASSLEGGVSGANVLTF
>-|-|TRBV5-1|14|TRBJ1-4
TGCGCCAGCAGCTTGACGGATGGGAATGAAAAACTGTTTTTT
CASSLTDGNEKLFF
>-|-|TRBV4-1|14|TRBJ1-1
TGCGCCAGCAGCCAGCGTACCCGAGGTACTGAAGCTTTCTTT
CASSQRTRGTEAFF